This T cell receptor (beta chain) was retrieved from a study of PD-L1 blockade in urothelial cancer. Study summary: Patients took up atezolizumab in 2014 at 1,200 mg intravenously every 3 weeks. General observations from the study: Prediction of better survival came from below-median pretreatment blood TCR clonality.

The CDR3 extends over 13 amino acids. Trimming cost V 6 bases and J 3 bases, with 11 bases left between them. Per germline, CDR1 KGHSH and CDR2 LQKENI. Here immunoSEQ multiplex PCR was the method, and the copy in TCRdb shows in-frame clones only, minus some. The sample has over 50,000 clones, roughly 86% seen once. Points on this clone: Its specificity is not known.

The source of this sequence is a man aged 50 to 59 with urothelial cancer. The source material was PBMCs, sampled around atezolizumab (anti-PD-L1) treatment. The genes are TRBV18 and TRBJ1-1; D is undetermined. CDR3 loop: CASSPTPDTEAFF. The CDR3 region has the DNA TGTGCCAGCTCCCCGACACCGGACACTGAAGCTTTCTTT.